The 17 T cell receptor beta chains presented below share a single source sample, sequenced in a study of cytomegalovirus exposure and HLA in healthy donors. The PCR had 60 Vbeta and 13 Jbeta primers. Clones were read by immunoSEQ multiplex PCR, and TCRdb kept only the in-frame ones, dropping some. The top ten clones hold under 0.3% of a sample with 120,000 or so clones, approximately 84% of them seen once. The specimen sequenced was PBMCs. The origin of the receptors is a man aged 50 or older in good health and CMV-seronegative.

The table lists this clone with a count of one. This rearrangement joins TRBV5-1 to TRBJ2-2; 7 bases align to TRBD2. The CDR3 sequence is 15 residues long. The V segment lost 0 bases and the J segment 1 base; nucleotides outside the gene matches: 0. CDR1 is SGHRS and CDR2 is YFSETQ in the germline V gene. In nucleotides, the CDR3 is TGCGCCAGCAGCTTGGCTAGCGGGAACACCGGGGAGCTGTTTTTT. Its protein product is CASSLASGNTGELFF. Complete variable domain (other parts from reference TRBV5-1 and TRBJ2-2): KAGVTQTPRYLIKTRGQQVTLSCSPISGHRSVSWYQQTPGQGLQFLFEYFSETQRNKGNFPGRFSGRQFSNSRSEMNVSTLELGDSALYLCASSLASGNTGELFFGEGSRLTVL.

The rearrangement links TRBV30 to TRBJ1-1; D not certain. Trimming left V 7 bases short and J 5 bases short, with 11 bases between. Germline values: CDR1 GTSNPN, CDR2 SVGIG (reference sequence). The CDR3 totals 11 residues. The CDR3 reads CASRPGTEAFF. In DNA form, the CDR3 reads TGTGCCTCTCGCCCGGGGACTGAAGCTTTCTTT.

This sequence joins TRBV11-1 and TRBJ2-3, with TRBD2 matching over 8 bases. The CDR3 covers 16 residues. V gave up 1 base and J gave up 2 bases; unmatched junction bases: 5. Per the germline V gene, CDR1 is SGHAT and CDR2 is FQDESV (reference sequence). CDR3 DNA sequence: TGTGCCAGCAGCTTAGATCAGCGGGGGACCACAGATACGCAGTATTTT. Protein sequence: CASSLDQRGTTDTQYF.

This chain uses TRBV23-1 with TRBJ1-4; 7 nucleotides line up with TRBD1. TRBV23-1 is filed as an ORF, its function uncertain. J gave up 7 bases and V 6 bases, and 11 bases lay outside the gene matches. The CDR3 is 15 residues long. The CDR3 region is CASSRRKGACEKLFF. CDR3 coding DNA: TGCGCCAGCAGCCGCAGGAAGGGGGCGTGTGAAAAACTGTTTTTT.

The chain links TRBV29-1 to TRBJ2-2; possible D gene TRBD2, 5 bases. With 0 bases removed from V and 6 bases from J, the gap between germline ends came to 5 bases. The length of the CDR3 is 12 residues. The germline gives CDR1 SQVTM, CDR2 ANQGSEA. CDR3 nucleotide sequence: TGCAGCGTTGAAGACGGGGCCGGGGAGCTGTTTTTT. It translates to CSVEDGAGELFF.

The chain recombines TRBV19 with TRBJ2-3; 11 bases align to TRBD2. CDR3 length: 18 amino acids. V shed 1 base, J shed 0 bases, and the junction held 6 bases outside the gene matches. CDR1 is LNHDA and CDR2 is SQIVND in the germline V gene (reference sequence). CDR3 coding DNA: TGTGCCAGTAGTATAGGGGGACTAGCGGTCAAAAGCACAGATACGCAGTATTTT. Protein: CASSIGGLAVKSTDTQYF.

The chain links TRBV4-3 to TRBJ2-3; 10 bases fit TRBD2. Germline CDR1 reads LGHNA; CDR2 reads YSLEER. The CDR3 sequence is 14 residues long. After removal of 0 bases from V and 11 bases from J, the junction contained 5 bases not matched to a gene. The CDR3 sequence is CASSQELAGGGQYF. CDR3 coding DNA: TGCGCCAGCAGCCAAGAGTTAGCGGGGGGAGGGCAGTATTTT.

The V and J genes are TRBV27 and TRBJ2-7, with TRBD1 matching 7 bases. The V gene end was trimmed by 6 bases and the J gene end by 3 bases; junction bases not matched to a gene: 5. The CDR3 runs to 13 residues. CDR1 and CDR2 (germline): MNHEY, SMNVEV (reference sequence). CDR3 bases: TGTGCCAGCAGGGAAACAGGGGTCTACGAGCAGTACTTC. It codes for CASRETGVYEQYF.

The chain uses TRBV11-2 and TRBJ1-1; D might be TRBD1 (6 bases). Per the germline V gene, CDR1 is SGHAT and CDR2 is FQNNGV. Trimming removed 4 bases at V and 4 bases at J, with 16 bases between. The length of the CDR3 is 15 residues. The CDR3 DNA reads TGTGCCAGCAGCTCCGTTTGGAGGGGGGGCACTGAAGCTTTCTTT. Its translation is CASSSVWRGGTEAFF.

The V gene is TRBV5-1, the J gene TRBJ2-7; 7 bases align to TRBD1. Trimming took 1 base from V and 0 from J; bases not matched to a gene: 4. The CDR3 runs 15 residues. CDR1 and CDR2 (germline): SGHRS, YFSETQ. In nucleotides, the CDR3 is TGCGCCAGCAGCTTGTCTGGGACAGCCTCCTACGAGCAGTACTTC. Amino acids: CASSLSGTASYEQYF.

This clone has only one observation. The junction does not match germline at one end; this may be a read error. The chain has TRBV7-7 and TRBJ2-2; a weak D match, TRBD1 (6 bases). This CDR3 is 13 amino acids long. The germline V gene encodes CDR1 SSHAT and CDR2 FNYEAQ (reference sequence). CDR3 sequence (DNA): TGTGCTAGCAGCCATGGACAGTACGGGGAGCTGTTTTTT. Its translation is CASSHGQYGELFF.

This chain connects TRBV9 to TRBJ1-1, with 8 bases identical to TRBD1. The CDR3 is made up of 15 amino acids. Germline V lookup: CDR1 SGDLS, CDR2 YYNGEE. V lost 3 bases, J lost 2 bases, and 6 bases stayed unmatched. CDR3 sequence reads: CASSERTGTNTEAFF. CDR3 DNA: TGTGCCAGCAGCGAAAGGACAGGGACCAACACTGAAGCTTTCTTT.

This clone was observed a handful of times. This chain uses TRBV5-1 with TRBJ2-2; 7 positions match TRBD1. There are 15 residues in the CDR3. V lost 4 bases to trimming and J lost 7 bases; unmatched junction nucleotides: 10. Germline V gene sequence: CDR1 SGHRS, CDR2 YFSETQ. The DNA of the CDR3 is TGCGCCAGCAGCGGCCGACAGGGACGGTTCGGGGAGCTGTTTTTT. This codes for CASSGRQGRFGELFF.

The V gene is TRBV28, the J gene TRBJ1-1, with 8 bases lining up with TRBD1. The CDR3 runs 15 residues. Unmatched junction bases numbered 16, after V lost 6 bases and J lost 10 bases. CDR1 and CDR2 from the germline V gene are MDHEN and SYDVKM. The CDR3 DNA reads TGTGCCAGCAGCCCTCTAACGGGCCAGGGGGCCGGAGCTTTCTTT. Translating gives CASSPLTGQGAGAFF. The full variable domain, rest sourced from reference TRBV28 and TRBJ1-1, is DVKVTQSSRYLVKRTGEKVFLECVQDMDHENMFWYRQDPGLGLRLIYFSYDVKMKEKGDIPEGYSVSREKKERFSLILESASTNQTSMYLCASSPLTGQGAGAFFGQGTRLTVV.

This clone was counted once. This sequence joins TRBV5-1 and TRBJ2-1, with 7 positions matching TRBD1. J lost 7 bases, V lost 4 bases, and 8 bases had no gene match. Germline-derived CDR1 and CDR2 are SGHRS and YFSETQ. CDR3 length equals 14 residues. CDR3 loop: CASSQGGAENEQFF. DNA of the CDR3: TGCGCCAGCAGCCAAGGGGGCGCGGAGAATGAGCAGTTCTTC.

The J gene is TRBJ1-5, the V gene TRBV9; the match to TRBD1 covers 7 bases. Looked up from germline, CDR1 is SGDLS and CDR2 is YYNGEE. V shed 2 bases and J 5 bases; nucleotides not matched to a gene: 4. The CDR3 is 14 residues long. The CDR3, as DNA: TGTGCCAGCAGCGTCGACAGGGAGGATCAGCCCCAGCATTTT. Amino acids: CASSVDREDQPQHF.

V usage is TRBV7-2 and J usage is TRBJ2-3; TRBD2 aligns across 8 bases. CDR3 length: 14 residues. V shed 5 bases, J shed 6 bases, and the junction held 7 bases outside the gene matches. Germline assignment: CDR1 SGHTA and CDR2 FQGNSA. The CDR3 here is CASSPSGSSDTQYF. As DNA, the CDR3 is TGTGCCAGCAGCCCCAGCGGGAGCTCGGATACGCAGTATTTT.